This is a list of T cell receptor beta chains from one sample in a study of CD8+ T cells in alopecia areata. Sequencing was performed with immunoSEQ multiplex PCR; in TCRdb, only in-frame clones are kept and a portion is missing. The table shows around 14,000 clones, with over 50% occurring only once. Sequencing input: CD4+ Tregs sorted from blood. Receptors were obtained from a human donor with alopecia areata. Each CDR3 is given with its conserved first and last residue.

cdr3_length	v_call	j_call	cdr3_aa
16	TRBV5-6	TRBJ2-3	CASSLVGSGITDTQYF
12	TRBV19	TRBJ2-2	CASSRGFGELFF
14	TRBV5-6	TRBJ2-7	CASSLGSWPYEQYF
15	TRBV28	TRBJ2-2	CASSFAREETGELFF
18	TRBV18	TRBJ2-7	CASSPPMTSGSTSYEQYF
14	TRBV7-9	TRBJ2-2	CASSTGQLTGELFF
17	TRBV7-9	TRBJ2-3	CASSSTSGRAITDTQYF
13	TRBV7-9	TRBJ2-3	CASSQSSTDTQYF
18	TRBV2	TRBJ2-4	CASSLWGLAIVAKNIQYF
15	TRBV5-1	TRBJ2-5	CASSLRTGTTETQYF
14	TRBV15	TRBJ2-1	CATRSASGPNEQFF
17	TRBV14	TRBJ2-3	CASSQDLEGVITDTQYF
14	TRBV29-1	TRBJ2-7	CSVGSWRRNYEQYF
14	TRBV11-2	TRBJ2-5	CASSFDRVVKTQYF
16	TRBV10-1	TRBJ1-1	CASSEDRGQRDTEAFF
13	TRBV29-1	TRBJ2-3	CSVGRTSTDTQYF
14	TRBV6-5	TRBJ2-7	CASSPDWLGGEQYF
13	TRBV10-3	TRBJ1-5	CAIAASGNQPQHF
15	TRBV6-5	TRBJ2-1	CASSYRGTSYNEQFF
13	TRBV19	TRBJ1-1	CATRTQGNTEAFF
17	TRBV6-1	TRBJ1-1	CASSESGTGGFIPEAFF
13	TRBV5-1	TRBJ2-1	CASSLGVEGAQFF
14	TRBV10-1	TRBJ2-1	CASSSGSIYNEQFF
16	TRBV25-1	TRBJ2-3	CASSEWGGSITDTQYF
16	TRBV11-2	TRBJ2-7	CASSLTSGRGTYEQYF
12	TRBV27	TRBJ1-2	CASSPEGYGYTF
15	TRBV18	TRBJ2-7	CASSSTSVRGLEQYF
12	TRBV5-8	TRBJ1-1	CASSADLTEAFF
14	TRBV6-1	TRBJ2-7	CASSITPASYEQYF
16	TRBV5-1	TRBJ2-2	CASSLVEERDTGELFF
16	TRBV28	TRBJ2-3	CASSQDGSGREDTQYF
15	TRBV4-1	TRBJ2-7	CASSQAGQTHLEQYF
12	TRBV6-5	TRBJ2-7	CASSNRGYEQYF
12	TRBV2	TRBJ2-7	CASKGRSYEQYF
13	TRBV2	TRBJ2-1	CASRPGQRGEQFF
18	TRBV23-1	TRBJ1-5	CASRQNSPAERNNQPQHF
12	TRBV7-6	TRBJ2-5	CASSLRQETQYF
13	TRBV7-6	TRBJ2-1	CASSLLRGGALFF
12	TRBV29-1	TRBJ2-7	CSVAGGTHEQYF
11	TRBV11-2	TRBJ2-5	CASSNLETQYF
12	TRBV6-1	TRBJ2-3	CASSESLRTQYF
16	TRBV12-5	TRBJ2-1	CASGLVLAGARHEQFF
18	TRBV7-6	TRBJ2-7	CASSPARRGTSGSYEQYF
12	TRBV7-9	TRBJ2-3	CASSLIADTQYF
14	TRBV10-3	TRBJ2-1	CAISRLAGGNEQFF
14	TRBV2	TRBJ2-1	CASVAEASASEQFF
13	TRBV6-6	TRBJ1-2	CASTRATNYGYTF
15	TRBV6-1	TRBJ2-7	CASSEGAGIFYEQYF
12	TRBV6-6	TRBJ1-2	CASSAPGQGYTF
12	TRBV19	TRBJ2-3	CASSMILGTQYF
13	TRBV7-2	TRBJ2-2	CAGGSGNTGELFF
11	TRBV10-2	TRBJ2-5	CASSERGTQYF
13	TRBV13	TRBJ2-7	CASSYNPAYEQYF